This T cell receptor beta chain is from a study of T cell responses to AZD1222 COVID-19 vaccine. Whole-study results and caveats: The sample set comprised mostly white British donors with more females, and clonal diversity was possibly underestimated.

About this clone itself: Its antigen is not identified.

The V end lost 7 bases, the J end lost 4 bases, and 12 bases lay between the germline ends. Germline V gene lookup returns CDR1 MNHEY and CDR2 SMNVEV (reference sequence). The length of the CDR3 is 13 residues. Profiling relied on immunoSEQ multiplex PCR, and the TCRdb table lists in-frame clones only, not all of them. Altogether 140,000 or so clones are present, roughly 92% being singletons, with the ten largest covering around 1.7%. J is TRBJ2-3 and V is TRBV27; a weak D match, TRBD1 (5 bases). Sequenced here: peripheral blood, sampled on day 0 of AZD1222 vaccination. The receptor was derived from an adult in good health. The CDR3 region is CASNKGLSDTQYF. In nucleotides, the CDR3 is TGTGCCAGCAATAAGGGGTTGTCAGATACGCAGTATTTT.